A single sample is the source of the 2 T cell receptor beta chains below, sequenced in a study of T-cell memory formation after mild COVID-19 (dated by TCRdb to the early 2020s). Libraries were made using 5' RACE. Sequencing was carried out with an Illumina NovaSeq 6000. Using fastp at Q25 and MiXCR, TCRdb reprocessed the public reads and kept productive beta chains. Here each entry gathers all rows of one CDR3 protein and keeps the most common genes and DNA. The sample yields approximately 340,000 distinct CDR3 sequences; roughly 15% were counted once. Jointly, the top ten make up more than 20% of the sample. Sample: PBMCs or a T cell subset sorted from them (not recorded which). All receptors come from a man between 18 and 29 years old who had mild COVID-19 (a few samples of this study predate the infection). The sample titles of this study are shuffled in the database, so cell type and time point are left out; the donor was told from shared clones.

This clonotype was seen a few times. The V gene is TRBV20-1, the J gene TRBJ2-6; the D call may be TRBD1 or TRBD2 (5 bases each). With 6 bases removed from V and 8 bases from J, the gap between germline ends came to 8 bases. The germline gives CDR1 DFQATT, CDR2 SNEGSKA (reference sequence). The CDR3 runs 11 residues. The CDR3 spells CSAPGPNVLTF. Written as DNA, the CDR3 is TGCAGTGCCCCGGGACCCAACGTCCTGACTTTC.

There are a few counts of this clonotype. The chain joins TRBV10-3 to TRBJ2-2, with D unclear. The CDR3 spans 12 residues. Per the germline V gene, CDR1 is ENHRY and CDR2 is SYGVKD. Trimming pared 11 bases from V and 4 bases from J, leaving 11 bases between. The CDR3 nucleotides read TGTGCCTCAAATTCGGGCACCGGGGAGCTGTTTTTT. Amino acids: CASNSGTGELFF.